This T cell receptor beta chain was found in a study of blood T cells in healthy people across ages. The study's findings and limits: Measured against age, TCR beta diversity per million T cells decreased in a roughly linear manner. Unsorted PBMCs ruled out conclusive naive versus antigen-experienced comparison. Long-lived donors exceeded aged donors in naive CD4+ cells and diversity.

Using a J-beta primer mix together with a sample-barcoded 5' primer, a second PCR was run for roughly 7 to 12 cycles. Every sample produced at least 2.5 million CDR3-containing paired-end reads. TCRdb re-called the 5' RACE reads with MiXCR, one entry per CDR3 protein. The profile shows hundreds of thousands of distinct CDR3 sequences, roughly 50% of them singletons. Points on this clonotype: Its matching antigen is unknown.

Germline CDR1 reads MNHEY; CDR2 reads SMNVEV (reference sequence). After removal of 5 bases from V and 6 bases from J, the junction contained 10 bases not matched to a gene. The CDR3 totals 14 residues. The receptor's source is a man aged 35-49 years in good health. Sequencing was done on a sample of blood. The chain recombines TRBV27 with TRBJ2-7; the match to TRBD2 covers 7 bases. The CDR3 DNA follows: TGTGCCAGCAGTGTCAGCGGCGGGGGTGGCGAGCAGTACTTC. It specifies CASSVSGGGGEQYF.